This T cell receptor beta chain was sequenced during a study of T cells in Graves' hyperthyroidism and ophthalmopathy. The CDR3 regions of TCR beta were amplified from RNA transcripts. TCR CDR3 regions were first amplified by RT-PCR with HTBI primers. TCRdb processed the multiplex PCR reads anew with MiXCR; each CDR3 protein has one entry. Among more than 500,000 distinct CDR3 sequences, under 20% were seen once, and the ten largest hold 3% to 4.5%. As concerns this clonotype: Its antigen remains unidentified.

The V and J ends lost 7 bases and 2 bases respectively, with 11 bases between them. Looked up from germline, CDR1 is SQVTM and CDR2 is ANQGSEA. The CDR3 consists of 12 residues. Points from the study as a whole: Most clonotypes expanded in the thyroid (above 0.001) were also present in blood. Ophthalmopathy was identified by the model a median approximately six months ahead of onset.

Sequences were obtained from blood. The TCR originated in a woman in her 30s with Graves' hyperthyroidism. The genes are TRBV29-1 and TRBJ1-2; no clear D gene. As DNA, the CDR3 is TGCAGCGCATTCTCGGGGAACTATGGCTACACCTTC. It specifies CSAFSGNYGYTF.